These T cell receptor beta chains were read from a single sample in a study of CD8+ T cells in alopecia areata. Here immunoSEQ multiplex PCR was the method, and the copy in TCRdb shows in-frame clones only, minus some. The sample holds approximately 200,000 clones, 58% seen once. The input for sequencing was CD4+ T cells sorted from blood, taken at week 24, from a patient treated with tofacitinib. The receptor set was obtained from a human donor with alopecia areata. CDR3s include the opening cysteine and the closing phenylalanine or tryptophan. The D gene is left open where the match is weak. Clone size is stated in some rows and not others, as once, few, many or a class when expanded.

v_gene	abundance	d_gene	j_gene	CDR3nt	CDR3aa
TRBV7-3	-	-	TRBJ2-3	TGTGCCAGCAGTCCGGGACTTAGCACAGATACGCAGTATTTT	CASSPGLSTDTQYF
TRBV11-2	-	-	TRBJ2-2	TGTGCCAGCAGCTTGCGGCGGGACCTGCCCGGGGAGCTGTTTTTT	CASSLRRDLPGELFF
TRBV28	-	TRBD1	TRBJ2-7	TGTGCCAGCAGTTTGGGCAGGGGGCGCGGCTACGAGCAGTACTTC	CASSLGRGRGYEQYF
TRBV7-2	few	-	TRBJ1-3	TGTGCCAGCAGCTTAGGATCCGGGGGTAAAGATGGAAACACCATATATTTT	CASSLGSGGKDGNTIYF
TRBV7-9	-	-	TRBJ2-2	TGTGCCAGCAGCTTAGGCGGGACCTTAAACACCGGGGAGCTGTTTTTT	CASSLGGTLNTGELFF
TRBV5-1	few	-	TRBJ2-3	TGCGCCAGCAGCTTGGGCGAGGGGCTCGCAGATACGCAGTATTTT	CASSLGEGLADTQYF
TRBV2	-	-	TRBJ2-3	TGTGCCAGCAGGTTCGTCAAGGCAGATACGCAGTATTTT	CASRFVKADTQYF
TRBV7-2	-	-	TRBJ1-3	TGTGCCAGCAGCCCACAGCATTTACAGAACTCTGGAAACACCATATATTTT	CASSPQHLQNSGNTIYF
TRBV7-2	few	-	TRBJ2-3	TGTGCCAGCAGCCTACGCACAGATACGCAGTATTTT	CASSLRTDTQYF
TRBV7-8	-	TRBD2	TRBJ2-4	TGTGCCAGCAGCTCGCCCTCGGGGGGAGGCATTCAGTACTTC	CASSSPSGGGIQYF
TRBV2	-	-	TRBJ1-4	TGTGCCAGCAGTGATGCGGGGGAGGGGAATGAAAAACTGTTTTTT	CASSDAGEGNEKLFF
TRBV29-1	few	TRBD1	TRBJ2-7	TGCAGCGCGGTGGGACAGGGGGCCTACGAGCAGTACTTC	CSAVGQGAYEQYF
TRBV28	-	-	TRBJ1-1	TGTGCCAGCAGACGGATGAACACTGAAGCTTTCTTT	CASRRMNTEAFF
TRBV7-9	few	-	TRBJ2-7	TGTGCCAGCAGCTTAACGCGTGCCGAGCAGTACTTC	CASSLTRAEQYF
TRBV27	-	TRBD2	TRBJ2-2	TGTGCCAGCAGTCCTGGACTAGCGGGCACCGGGGAGCTGTTTTTT	CASSPGLAGTGELFF
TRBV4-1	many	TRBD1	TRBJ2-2	TGCGCCAGCAGCCAAGACAGGGGGCGCTGGAACACCGGGGAGCTGTTTTTT	CASSQDRGRWNTGELFF
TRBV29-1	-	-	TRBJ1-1	TGCAGCGTTGACCCTTTGAGCACTGAAGCTTTCTTT	CSVDPLSTEAFF
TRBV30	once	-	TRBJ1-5	TGTGCAGCCGGGAGAAATAGCAATCAGCCCCAGCATTTT	CAAGRNSNQPQHF
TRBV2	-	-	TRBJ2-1	TGTGCCAGCAGTGACCCGGCGTATTGGAATGAGCAGTTCTTC	CASSDPAYWNEQFF
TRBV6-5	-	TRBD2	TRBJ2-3	TGTGCCAGCAGTTTAGCGGGAGGGTGGGCAGATACGCAGTATTTT	CASSLAGGWADTQYF
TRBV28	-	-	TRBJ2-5	TGTGCCAGCAGTTCCTCAGTAGTGGGGCAAGAGACCCAGTACTTC	CASSSSVVGQETQYF
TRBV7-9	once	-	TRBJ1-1	TGTGCCAGCAGCTTCCCAAACACTGAAGCTTTCTTT	CASSFPNTEAFF
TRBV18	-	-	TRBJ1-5	TGTGCCAGCTCACCATTTAGCAATCAGCCCCAGCATTTT	CASSPFSNQPQHF
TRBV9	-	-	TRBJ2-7	TGTGCCAGCAGCGTAGGTCAGGGGTCCCCCTACGAGCAGTACTTC	CASSVGQGSPYEQYF
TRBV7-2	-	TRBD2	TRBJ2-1	TGTGCCAGCAGCTTAGTATTGCGGGAGGGGACGCTGGGTGAGCAGTTCTTC	CASSLVLREGTLGEQFF
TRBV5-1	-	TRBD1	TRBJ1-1	TGCGCCAGCACCAACATACAGGGGGCAGGAAACACTGAAGCTTTCTTT	CASTNIQGAGNTEAFF
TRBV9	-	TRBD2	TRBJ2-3	TGTGCCAGCAGCGGGACTAGCGGGGCAACGCAGTATTTT	CASSGTSGATQYF
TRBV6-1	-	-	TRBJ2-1	TGTGCCAGCAGTCGCAGGGCCAATGAGCAGTTCTTC	CASSRRANEQFF
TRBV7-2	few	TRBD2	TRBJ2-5	TGTGCCAGCAGCTTAGTATATGCGGGGGGAGAGACCCAGTACTTC	CASSLVYAGGETQYF
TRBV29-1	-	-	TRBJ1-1	TGCAGCGTTGAAGAAGCGGGGGGCACTGAAGCTTTCTTT	CSVEEAGGTEAFF
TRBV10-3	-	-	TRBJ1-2	TGTGCCATCAGTGCGGGCCCCGACAGCCGCCCCCCCTATGGCTACACCTTC	CAISAGPDSRPPYGYTF
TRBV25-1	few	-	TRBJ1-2	TGTGCCAGCAGTGCAGGGGCCCCCTATGGCTACACCTTC	CASSAGAPYGYTF
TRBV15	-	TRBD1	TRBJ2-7	TGTGCCACCAGCAGGGACAGGTCTTCGTACGAGCAGTACTTC	CATSRDRSSYEQYF
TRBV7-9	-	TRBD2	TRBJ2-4	TGTGCCAGCAGCTTTCAACTAGGGAGGGACATTCAGTACTTC	CASSFQLGRDIQYF
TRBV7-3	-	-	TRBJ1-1	TGTGCCAGCAGCCAACAGGGCCTGACGGACACTGAAGCTTTCTTT	CASSQQGLTDTEAFF
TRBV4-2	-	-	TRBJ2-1	TGTGCCAGCAGCCATGAGGACGGGAGCTCCTACAATGAGCAGTTCTTC	CASSHEDGSSYNEQFF
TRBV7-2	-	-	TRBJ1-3	TGTGCCAGCAGCTTAAGTGGGTCTGAGAACACCATATATTTT	CASSLSGSENTIYF
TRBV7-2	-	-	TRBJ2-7	TGTGCCAGCAGCTTAGTCGGGGGAGACGAGCAGTACTTC	CASSLVGGDEQYF
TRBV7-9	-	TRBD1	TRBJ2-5	TGTGCCACCGAGGGGGACAGAGACCAAGAGACCCAGTACTTC	CATEGDRDQETQYF
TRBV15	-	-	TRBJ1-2	TGTGCCACCAGCAGAGATTACGAGGGGTACTATGGCTACACCTTC	CATSRDYEGYYGYTF
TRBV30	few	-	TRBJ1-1	TGTGCCTGCGGGACTGGAAATCCCGACGGGGCTTTCTTT	CACGTGNPDGAFF
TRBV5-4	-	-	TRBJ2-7	TGTGCCAGCAGCTTGGATAGTGCAGCTACCTACGAGCAGTACTTC	CASSLDSAATYEQYF
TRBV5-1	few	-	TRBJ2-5	TGCGCCAGCAGCCGAGGGGGGGCCAGTATTCAAGAGACCCAGTACTTC	CASSRGGASIQETQYF
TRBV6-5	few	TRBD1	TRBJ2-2	TGTGCCGCTAGTGTTGCAGGGGGTACCGGGGAGCTGTTTTTT	CAASVAGGTGELFF
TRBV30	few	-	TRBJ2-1	TGTGCCTCCCCCCGGCCGAGCTCCTACAATGAGCAGTTCTTC	CASPRPSSYNEQFF
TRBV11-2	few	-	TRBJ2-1	TGTGCCAGCAGCTTAGGGGCGGAGGGCAATGAGCAGTTCTTC	CASSLGAEGNEQFF
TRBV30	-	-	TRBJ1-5	TGTGCCTGGAGTGGCAGAGACAATCATCCCCAGCATTTT	CAWSGRDNHPQHF